The clone carrying this T cell receptor (beta chain) appeared many times. Its matching antigen is unknown. The data derive from a study of identical twins. Study results and caveats: Out-of-frame beta chain sequences displayed weaker excess sharing between twins. For monozygotic twins, models underestimated out-of-frame TCR alpha sharing. Instead of following the same donors, the conclusions were based on cross-sectional statistical analysis.

Unique molecular identifiers were present on cDNA, and template switching added a universal primer site. TCRdb itself ran the 5' RACE reads through MiXCR, one entry per CDR3 protein. The sample has some 600,000 distinct CDR3 sequences; around 7.4% are singletons. Germline CDR1 and CDR2: SGHVS and FQNEAQ. Trimming took 1 base from V and 0 from J, leaving 7 bases between them. The CDR3 length is 15 residues. These same records also appear under a second study, on yellow fever vaccine responses in identical twins.

Sequencing input: PBMCs. The chain carries TRBV7-8 and TRBJ2-1; the D gene is possibly TRBD2 (6 bases). The sequence was collected from a woman between 18 and 29 years old in good health. CDR3 bases: TGTGCCAGCAGCTTAGAGGGACTCTCCTACAATGAGCAGTTCTTC. This translates into CASSLEGLSYNEQFF.